The 17 T cell receptor beta chains presented below share a single source sample, sequenced in a study of blood T cell repertoires in COVID-19. The repertoire was sequenced with immunoSEQ multiplex PCR; TCRdb's copy has only in-frame clones and lacks some. The table has under 300,000 clones, 70% to 90% seen once; the top ten hold about 1.5%. The sequenced sample was PBMCs or T cells enriched from blood (not recorded which). Every receptor here comes from a woman between 45 and 60 years old who had recovered from COVID-19.

This chain connects TRBV2 to TRBJ1-5; D unresolved. Germline assignment: CDR1 SNHLY and CDR2 FYNNEI. Trimming took off 8 bases at V and 5 bases at J, with 13 bases between the two ends. The CDR3 sequence is 13 residues long. The CDR3 coding sequence is TGTGCCAGCCGGGAGGGAGCTCATCAGCCCCAGCATTTT. Amino acid sequence: CASREGAHQPQHF. The entire variable domain, with the rest obtained from reference TRBV2 and TRBJ1-5, is as follows: EPEVTQTPSHQVTQMGQEVILRCVPISNHLYFYWYRQILGQKVEFLVSFYNNEISEKSEIFDDQFSVERPDGSNFTLKIRSTKLEDSAMYFCASREGAHQPQHFGDGTRLSIL.

The chain joins TRBV11-2 to TRBJ2-1; possibly TRBD2 for D (5 bases). Trimming removed 6 bases from V and 6 bases from J, with 18 bases in between. The CDR3 runs to 15 residues. Germline V gene sequence: CDR1 SGHAT, CDR2 FQNNGV. CDR3 in DNA: TGTGCCAGCAGAAAAAGCGGAACAAAACGCAATGAGCAGTTCTTC. Translating gives CASRKSGTKRNEQFF.

V usage is TRBV6-5 and J usage is TRBJ1-4; the match to TRBD1 covers 8 bases. CDR3 length: 14 residues. The junction had 4 bases not matched to a gene; V was cut back by 5 bases and J by 5 bases. Germline loops: CDR1 MNHEY, CDR2 SVGAGI. The CDR3 reads CASSNRGRNEKLFF. In DNA form, the CDR3 reads TGTGCCAGCAGTAACAGGGGGAGAAATGAAAAACTGTTTTTT.

This rearrangement joins TRBV28 to TRBJ1-5, with 7 bases that match TRBD1. The CDR3 is 14 amino acids. After removal of 2 bases from V and 6 bases from J, the junction contained 4 bases not matched to a gene. From germline, CDR1 is MDHEN and CDR2 SYDVKM. The CDR3: CASSLPDRVQPQHF. The CDR3 DNA reads as TGTGCCAGCAGTTTACCTGACAGGGTTCAGCCCCAGCATTTT.

V and J are TRBV4-3 and TRBJ1-1; D is undetermined. Germline CDR1 is LGHNA and CDR2 is YSLEER. V shed 0 bases and J shed 10 bases, with 12 bases lying between them. CDR3 length: 13 amino acids. CDR3 nucleotides: TGCGCCAGCAGCCAAGAGGTCCCGTCGCGAGCTTTCTTT. Its protein product is CASSQEVPSRAFF.

V and J are TRBV4-1 and TRBJ2-1, with no clear D. V shed 3 bases and J shed 9 bases, with 15 bases lying between them. The CDR3 totals 14 residues. The germline V gene has CDR1 MGHRA and CDR2 YSYEKL. The CDR3 DNA reads TGCGCCAGCAGCCATGGCATCGCGGTGGGTGAGCAGTTCTTC. Translating gives CASSHGIAVGEQFF.

The CDR3: CASPTGRYGYTF. The CDR3 nucleotides are TGTGCCAGTCCTACAGGGCGGTATGGCTACACCTTC. The chain is built from TRBV7-3 and TRBJ1-2, with D possibly being TRBD1 (6 bases). The V gene lost 9 bases and the J gene lost 5 bases, with 13 bases spanning the gap. Per the germline V gene, CDR1 is SGHTA and CDR2 is FQGTGA. This CDR3 contains 12 residues. Complete variable domain (other parts from reference TRBV7-3 and TRBJ1-2): GAGVSQTPSNKVTEKGKYVELRCDPISGHTALYWYRQSLGQGPEFLIYFQGTGAADDSGLPNDRFFAVRPEGSVSTLKIQRTERGDSAVYLCASPTGRYGYTFGSGTRLTVV.

The CDR3 DNA reads as TGTGCCAGCGGCCGGGACAGGGGGCTACCTGGGTCCTACGAGCAGTACTTC. This encodes CASGRDRGLPGSYEQYF. This chain connects TRBV7-2 to TRBJ2-7, with 12 positions matching TRBD1. CDR3 length equals 17 residues. Germline V gene sequence: CDR1 SGHTA, CDR2 FQGNSA. Trimming cost V 8 bases and J 1 base; bases outside gene matches: 12.

The chain uses TRBV5-6 and TRBJ1-1; 10 positions agree with TRBD1. This CDR3 has 14 amino acids. V shed 4 bases, J shed 6 bases, and the junction held 6 bases outside the gene matches. Per germline, CDR1 SGHDT and CDR2 YYEEEE. The chain's CDR3 is CASSLDRGRAEAFF. The DNA of the CDR3 is TGTGCCAGCAGCCTGGACAGGGGGAGAGCTGAAGCTTTCTTT.

The chain links TRBV6-5 to TRBJ1-2, with D possibly being TRBD1 (6 bases). V shed 6 bases and J shed 4 bases, with 12 bases lying between them. This CDR3 is 13 amino acids long. Germline V CDR1 and CDR2: MNHEY, SVGAGI. The CDR3 sequence: CASRETGRYGYTF. The CDR3 DNA is TGTGCCAGCAGGGAGACAGGCCGCTATGGCTACACCTTC.

Worth noting for this clone: The junction departs from germline at one end; a sequencing error may be responsible. This rearrangement joins TRBV7-7 to TRBJ1-1, with D unresolved. The CDR3 length is 13 residues. Germline V gene lookup returns CDR1 SSHAT and CDR2 FNYEAQ (reference sequence). The CDR3 is CASSLSLYTEAFF. The DNA of the CDR3 is TGTGCTAGCAGCTTATCTCTCTACACTGAAGCTTTCTTT.

This chain connects TRBV5-1 to TRBJ2-4; possibly TRBD2 for D (6 bases). Looked up from germline, CDR1 is SGHRS and CDR2 is YFSETQ. The V end was cut by 6 bases, the J end by 8 bases, with 18 bases between. This CDR3 spans 14 amino acids. The CDR3 nucleotides read TGCGCCAGCACTCCGGAGGGGAGTGGAGACATTCAGTACTTC. This translates into CASTPEGSGDIQYF.

Only one count was recorded for this clone. DNA for the CDR3: TGTGCCAGCAGCCAATTCAGAGCGGGAGGGCCAGGAGATACGCAGTATTTT. Translated, it gives CASSQFRAGGPGDTQYF. This chain uses TRBV3-1 (or the pseudogene TRBV3-2) with TRBJ2-3; TRBD2 matches 10 bases. The CDR3 consists of 17 residues. From germline, CDR1 is LGHDT and CDR2 YNNKEL (reference sequence). With V trimmed by 2 bases and J by 5 bases, 10 bases remained unmatched.

The chain uses TRBV28 and TRBJ1-3; D may be TRBD1 (5 bases). Germline V CDR1 and CDR2: MDHEN, SYDVKM. Trimming shortened V by 5 bases and J by 1 base, and 12 bases separated the two germline ends. The CDR3 length is 15 residues. The CDR3 region is CASSDLRESGNTIYF. The CDR3 DNA follows: TGTGCCAGCAGTGATCTCAGGGAATCTGGAAACACCATATATTTT.

This chain uses TRBV19 with TRBJ1-1; no clear D. This CDR3 is 11 amino acids long. Per germline, CDR1 LNHDA and CDR2 SQIVND (reference sequence). Trimming took off 8 bases at V and 1 base at J, with 5 bases between the two ends. CDR3 amino acids: CASSRNTEAFF. The CDR3 DNA follows: TGTGCCAGTTCGAGGAACACTGAAGCTTTCTTT.

The chain couples TRBV28 to TRBJ1-5; no clear D. The V gene's germline CDR1 is MDHEN and CDR2 SYDVKM. Trimming removed 7 bases at V and 1 base at J, with 5 bases between. The CDR3 is made up of 12 amino acids. The CDR3 DNA is TGTGCCAGCACGTTGAGCAATCAGCCCCAGCATTTT. Residues: CASTLSNQPQHF.

The V and J genes are TRBV2 and TRBJ2-7, with D maybe TRBD1 (6 bases). Trimming removed 5 bases at V and 4 bases at J, with 9 bases between. The CDR3 length is 12 residues. The germline CDR1 and CDR2 sequences are SNHLY and FYNNEI. The CDR3 nucleotides read TGTGCCAGCAGTAGAGGACAGTACGAGCAGTACTTC. This sequence encodes CASSRGQYEQYF.